One TCR beta chain is described in this entry. This entry comes from a study of blood T cell repertoires in COVID-19. Study details: Specimens from acute and convalescent COVID-19 originated in the United States, Italy and Spain. From T cells, B-cell-depleted T cells, or PBMCs came the material, which was cDNA or gDNA.

In the source study's methods: Amplification of reference gene primers provided the estimated nucleated cell counts. TCRdb's copy holds only in-frame clones and misses some; the assay was immunoSEQ multiplex PCR. V, J and clone size were drawn from that table, and D and trimming were deduced from the DNA. Among 110,000 to 150,000 clones listed, about 80% were seen once. V was shortened by 7 bases and J by 5 bases, with 18 bases between the two germline ends. The CDR3 extends over 14 amino acids. Germline values: CDR1 MNHEY, CDR2 SVGEGT. The chain is built from TRBV6-2 or TRBV6-3 and TRBJ2-7; tentative D call: TRBD1 (5 bases). Sequenced: peripheral blood. The sequence was obtained from an elderly woman with acute or convalescent COVID-19. DNA of the CDR3: TGTGCCAGCACCCCATACAGACAGAGAAACGAGCAGTACTTC. The encoded protein is CASTPYRQRNEQYF.